This T cell receptor beta chain appears in the sequencing data of a study of blood T cell repertoires in COVID-19 (dated by TCRdb to between 2020 and 2021). In the study overall: The collaborator samples originated in the United States, Italy and Spain and spanned the acute and convalescent phases of COVID-19. The prospective study material was composed of cDNA or gDNA derived from T cells, B-cell-depleted T cells, or PBMCs. Subjects who had been exposed to COVID-19, were actively infected with it, or had recovered from it provided the deeply sampled blood TCRbeta repertoires that made up the dataset. The repertoires were made available in a free public database intended to serve as a resource for research on the immune response to SARS-CoV-2. Samples came from the ongoing ImmuneRACE study (first 160 participants) plus 1,254 subjects from 6 global collaborators. Nearly every sample came with metadata listing a de-identified subject ID, COVID-19 status, age in years and sex. Where available, HLA class I and class II types were taken from metadata supplied by the sample provider and were not determined by assay-based typing. The investigation overall reported the following: The amount of clinical and demographic metadata varied by source and participant and was provided uncurated.

Whole blood was collected in K2EDTA tubes by collaborating institutions according to the institutions' own protocols. Collaborator samples were shipped for TCRbeta analysis as frozen whole blood, isolated PBMCs, or DNA extracted from either sample type. TCRbeta CDR3 regions were amplified from genomic DNA using the immunoSEQ Assay, a bias-controlled multiplex PCR. The original methods were these. The number of nucleated cells in each sample was estimated by amplification of reference gene primers within the assay. To quantify the absolute abundance of each unique TCRbeta CDR3 rearrangement, sequence reads were collapsed and filtered. For each sample, productive Simpson clonality was calculated by taking the square root of Simpson's diversity index across productive rearrangements. The table comes from immuneACCESS by way of TCRdb, which keeps in-frame sequences with V and J called. Part of the clones is missing from these tables; in studies checked, under half for an unresolved V gene and the rest for unknown reasons. For V, J and clone size, that table is used; D and trimming come from the DNA. Recorded for this sample are about 140,000 clones; roughly 85% of them occurred a single time. About 3.2% of the sample goes to the ten largest clones.

Note on this clone: This clone's antigen is unknown. No much larger clonotype is one base removed from it; base qualities were not supplied.

The CDR3 has 16 amino acids, counting the end cysteine and phenylalanine. The entry retains the CDR3 DNA only, 48 bases that are in frame from base 1. Looking up the germline V gene yields CDR1 SQVTM and CDR2 ANQGSEA. V and J are trimmed by 1 base and 2 bases, and the gene matches miss 6 bases of the junction. The receptor chain draws on TRBV29-1 and TRBJ2-2; 8 central bases correspond to TRBD1. Sequencing was carried out using peripheral blood. This receptor was identified in a man in his fifties with acute or convalescent COVID-19. The sequenced DNA is TGCAGCGTTGAAGGGTTCGGGACAGGAAACACCGGGGAGCTGTTTTTT. It is translated as CSVEGFGTGNTGELFF.